What follows are 14 T cell receptor beta chains derived from one specimen sequenced in a study of shared clonotypes between healthy human individuals. Here immunoSEQ multiplex PCR was the method, and the copy in TCRdb shows in-frame clones only, minus some. This table holds over 300,000 clones, about nine tenths found once. The specimen was memory CD8+ T cells sorted from blood. Described subset: CD45RO+ cells pooled with CCR7-negative TemRA cells. Every receptor here comes from a man younger than 35 in good health.

The DNA for the CDR3 is TGTGCCAGCAGACTGATCCGGGACAGGAATGAGCAGTTCTTC. Amino acids: CASRLIRDRNEQFF. The gene calls are TRBV27 and TRBJ2-1, with 8 bases that match TRBD1. This CDR3 comprises 14 residues. CDR1 is MNHEY, CDR2 SMNVEV, per germline (reference sequence). J lost 7 bases, V lost 6 bases, and 8 bases had no gene match.

This chain uses TRBV11-2 with TRBJ2-3; a possible D gene is TRBD2 (6 bases). Germline V gene lookup returns CDR1 SGHAT and CDR2 FQNNGV. The CDR3 extends over 13 amino acids. V was trimmed by 1 base and J by 4 bases, leaving 6 bases between them. The CDR3 sequence: CASSLGGADTQYF. Written as DNA, the CDR3 is TGTGCCAGCAGCTTAGGGGGGGCAGATACGCAGTATTTT.

To note about this clone: Other DNA sequences in the sample encode the same CDR3. The chain links TRBV27 to TRBJ1-5; maybe TRBD1 (6 bases). In germline, CDR1 is MNHEY, CDR2 SMNVEV (reference sequence). The CDR3 sequence is 14 residues long. V was clipped by 4 bases and J by 3 bases, with 10 bases between them. The CDR3 nucleotides are TGTGCCAGCAGTTCACAGGGTTCCAATCAGCCCCAGCATTTT. This encodes CASSSQGSNQPQHF.

The CDR3 loop is CASSRKGDSGNTIYF. In DNA form, the CDR3 reads TGTGCCAGCAGCCGTAAGGGGGACTCTGGAAACACCATATATTTT. This chain connects TRBV7-2 to TRBJ1-3; tentatively, D is TRBD1 (6 bases). The germline V and J ends were trimmed by 5 bases and 0 bases, with 11 bases remaining between them. This CDR3 comprises 15 residues. The germline V gene encodes CDR1 SGHTA and CDR2 FQGNSA.

Only one count was recorded for this clone. This rearrangement joins TRBV4-1 to TRBJ2-7; 8 positions agree with TRBD2. CDR3 length equals 15 residues. From germline, CDR1 is MGHRA and CDR2 YSYEKL. The J segment lost 3 bases and the V segment lost 3 bases, leaving 7 bases of the junction unmatched. The CDR3 spells CASSHVLAEYYEQYF. The CDR3 DNA reads as TGCGCCAGCAGCCACGTACTAGCGGAATACTACGAGCAGTACTTC.

This clone has a single count. The chain couples TRBV13 to TRBJ2-5; D possibly corresponds to TRBD2 (6 bases). The CDR3 is 16 amino acids. V lost 4 bases to trimming and J lost 0 bases, with 15 bases between them. Germline CDR1 and CDR2: PRHDT and FYEKMQ (reference sequence). Written as DNA, the CDR3 is TGTGCCAGCAGCTCGGGGCCCTCGGGAGACCAAGAGACCCAGTACTTC. Protein sequence: CASSSGPSGDQETQYF.

This clone was found many times. This sequence joins TRBV4-1 and TRBJ2-7; 12 bases align to TRBD2. CDR3 size: 16 residues. The J segment lost 3 bases and the V segment lost 1 base, leaving 4 bases of the junction unmatched. The V gene's germline CDR1 is MGHRA and CDR2 YSYEKL. The CDR3 region is CASSQVLAGGNYEQYF. The CDR3 nucleotides read TGCGCCAGCAGCCAAGTACTAGCGGGAGGAAACTACGAGCAGTACTTC.

The V and J genes are TRBV13 and TRBJ1-2; TRBD1 aligns across 7 bases. The ends lost 2 bases at V and 4 bases at J; junction bases unmatched: 7. CDR3 length: 15 residues. Germline CDR1 and CDR2: PRHDT and FYEKMQ (reference sequence). The CDR3 sequence is CASSLQRGDSYGYTF. For the CDR3, the DNA is TGTGCCAGCAGCTTACAGCGGGGGGACAGCTATGGCTACACCTTC.

The rearrangement links TRBV4-1 to TRBJ2-7, with 7 positions matching TRBD1. J gave up 1 base and V 3 bases, and 9 bases lay outside the gene matches. The CDR3 is made up of 16 amino acids. Germline loops: CDR1 MGHRA, CDR2 YSYEKL. CDR3: CASSQETGYESYEQYF. The DNA for the CDR3 is TGCGCCAGCAGCCAGGAGACAGGGTATGAGTCCTACGAGCAGTACTTC.

In the case of this clone: Compared with germline, one end of the junction differs, possibly owing to a read error. This CDR3 is CASCLLAQETQYF. The CDR3 coding sequence is TGTGCCAGCTGCTTATTAGCCCAAGAGACCCAGTACTTC. The chain employs TRBV13 and TRBJ2-5; no clear D. Per the germline V gene, CDR1 is PRHDT and CDR2 is FYEKMQ (reference sequence). The CDR3 is 13 amino acids. Full variable domain (missing parts from reference TRBV13 and TRBJ2-5): AAGVIQSPRHLIKEKRETATLKCYPIPRHDTVYWYQQGPGQDPQFLISFYEKMQSDKGSIPDRFSAQQFSDYHSELNMSSLELGDSALYFCASCLLAQETQYFGPGTRLLVL.

The rearrangement joins TRBV27 to TRBJ1-5; D unclear. Trimming stripped 1 base from V and 5 bases from J, with 6 bases between. The CDR3 has 13 amino acids. From germline, CDR1 is MNHEY and CDR2 SMNVEV (reference sequence). The CDR3 coding sequence is TGTGCCAGCAGTTTATTCTGGGATCAGCCCCAGCATTTT. As protein: CASSLFWDQPQHF.

The chain carries TRBV11-2 and TRBJ2-7; no clear D gene. The V and J ends lost 3 bases and 4 bases respectively, with 10 bases between them. Germline assignment: CDR1 SGHAT and CDR2 FQNNGV. The CDR3 is 13 amino acids. The CDR3 DNA reads TGTGCCAGCAGCTTCTTGGCCGCTTACGAGCAGTACTTC. Its translation: CASSFLAAYEQYF. Combining the CDR3 with reference TRBV11-2 and TRBJ2-7 gives the whole variable domain EAGVAQSPRYKIIEKRQSVAFWCNPISGHATLYWYQQILGQGPKLLIQFQNNGVVDDSQLPKDRFSAERLKGVDSTLKIQPAKLEDSAVYLCASSFLAAYEQYFGPGTRLTVT.

The genes are TRBV4-3 and TRBJ2-4; D possibly corresponds to TRBD2 (5 bases). Germline CDR1 and CDR2: LGHNA and YSLEER. This CDR3 spans 15 amino acids. The V end was cut by 0 bases, the J end by 8 bases, with 14 bases between. DNA for the CDR3: TGCGCCAGCAGCCAAGATAGGCAGCCGAGGGACATTCAGTACTTC. It translates to CASSQDRQPRDIQYF.

This clone was detected once. This chain connects TRBV27 to TRBJ1-5; D gene uncertain. Between the trimmed V and J ends, which lost 5 bases and 12 bases, there was a span of 17 bases. The CDR3 spans 13 residues. CDR1 is MNHEY, CDR2 SMNVEV, per germline (reference sequence). Here the CDR3 DNA reads TGTGCCAGCAGTCTCCACCGCAGAAGTCGCCAGCATTTT. Encoded protein: CASSLHRRSRQHF.